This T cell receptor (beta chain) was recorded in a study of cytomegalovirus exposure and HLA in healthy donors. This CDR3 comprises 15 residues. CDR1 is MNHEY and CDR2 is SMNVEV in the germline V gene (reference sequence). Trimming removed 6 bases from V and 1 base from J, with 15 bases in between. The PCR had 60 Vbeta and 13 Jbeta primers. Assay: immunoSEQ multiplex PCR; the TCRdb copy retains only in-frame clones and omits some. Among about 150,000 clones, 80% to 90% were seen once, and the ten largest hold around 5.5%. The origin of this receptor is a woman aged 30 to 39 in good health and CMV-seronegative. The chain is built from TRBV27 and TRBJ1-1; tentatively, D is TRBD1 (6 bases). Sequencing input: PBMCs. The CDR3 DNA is TGTGCCAGCAGCGATAACAGGGTGGGGAACACTGAAGCTTTCTTT. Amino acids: CASSDNRVGNTEAFF.